This T cell receptor beta chain was recorded in a study of T cells after yellow fever vaccination. This clonotype has only a few counts. The V and J ends lost 4 bases and 3 bases respectively, with 18 bases between them. The germline V gene encodes CDR1 SGHAT and CDR2 FQNNGV. The length of the CDR3 is 17 residues. One entry per CDR3 protein, called by TCRdb with MiXCR from the 5' RACE reads. There are about 580,000 distinct CDR3 sequences in the sample; 17% occur only once, and 17% lies in the top ten. The chain joins TRBV11-2 to TRBJ2-2; no firm D call. The sequence came from a young man who received the YFV17D yellow fever vaccine. The specimen comprised PBMCs, sampled about 5 days after the first yellow fever vaccination. CDR3 sequence reads: CASSWFWGKRDTGELFF. The CDR3, as DNA: TGTGCCAGCAGCTGGTTTTGGGGAAAACGGGACACCGGGGAGCTGTTTTTT.